These 23 T cell receptor beta chains originate from one sample sequenced in a study of OX40 agonist ivuxolimab in advanced cancers. Only in-frame clones appear in the TCRdb table, and some are missing; sequencing was by immunoSEQ multiplex PCR. The repertoire includes around 15,000 clones, under 85% of them detected once, and less than 40% sits in the top ten. This sample comprised CD4+ or CD8+ T cells sorted from blood, obtained in a trial of the OX40 agonist ivuxolimab. The receptors derive from an adult with an advanced solid tumor such as melanoma, head and neck, liver or kidney cancer.

This rearrangement joins TRBV14 to TRBJ2-3, with 7 bases fitting TRBD2. The CDR3 loop spans 15 amino acids. After removal of 1 base from V and 1 base from J, the junction contained 2 bases not matched to a gene. From germline, CDR1 is SGHDN and CDR2 FVKESK. The CDR3 sequence is CASSQVRGGTDTQYF. The DNA of the CDR3 is TGTGCCAGCAGCCAAGTTCGGGGGGGCACAGATACGCAGTATTTT.

This chain joins TRBV19 and TRBJ1-4; TRBD1 aligns across 8 bases. This CDR3 spans 14 amino acids. Germline assignment: CDR1 LNHDA and CDR2 SQIVND (reference sequence). Trimming at V came to 6 bases and at J to 8 bases, leaving 8 bases not matched to a gene. CDR3 protein: CASSVGDRGEKLFF. CDR3 in DNA: TGTGCCAGTAGCGTCGGCGACAGGGGCGAAAAACTGTTTTTT. The whole variable domain, filled in from reference TRBV19 and TRBJ1-4, reads DGGITQSPKYLFRKEGQNVTLSCEQNLNHDAMYWYRQDPGQGLRLIYYSQIVNDFQKGDIAEGYSVSREKKESFPLTVTSAQKNPTAFYLCASSVGDRGEKLFFGSGTQLSVL.

This clone was observed a few times. The chain couples TRBV27 to TRBJ2-5; possibly TRBD2 for D (6 bases). The CDR3 loop spans 14 amino acids. Trimming removed 4 bases at V and 5 bases at J, with 14 bases between. Per the germline V gene, CDR1 is MNHEY and CDR2 is SMNVEV (reference sequence). CDR3 nucleotides: TGTGCCAGCAGTTCCGGGGGAACACTGGAGACCCAGTACTTC. Residues: CASSSGGTLETQYF.

CDR3 amino acids: CASSTGDRKLTYEQYF. The CDR3 coding sequence is TGTGCCAGCAGTACGGGGGACAGAAAGTTAACCTACGAGCAGTACTTC. The rearrangement links TRBV28 to TRBJ2-7; a possible D gene is TRBD1 (7 bases). The V gene lost 5 bases and the J gene lost 2 bases, with 19 bases spanning the gap. The CDR3 totals 16 residues. Germline V gene data show CDR1 as MDHEN and CDR2 as SYDVKM. Using reference TRBV28 and TRBJ2-7 for the parts outside the CDR3, the full variable domain is DVKVTQSSRYLVKRTGEKVFLECVQDMDHENMFWYRQDPGLGLRLIYFSYDVKMKEKGDIPEGYSVSREKKERFSLILESASTNQTSMYLCASSTGDRKLTYEQYFGPGTRLTVT.

V usage is TRBV6-4 and J usage is TRBJ2-5, with D maybe TRBD2 (6 bases). V dropped 3 bases and J dropped 8 bases, with 13 bases sitting between them. The CDR3 spans 13 residues. CDR1 MRHNA and CDR2 SNTAGT come from the germline V gene. This CDR3 reads CASSEYGGETQYF. Written as DNA, the CDR3 is TGTGCCAGCAGTGAATACGGGGGAGAAACCCAGTACTTC.

This chain's CDR3 is CASSLRREGLGADTQYF. Here the CDR3 DNA reads TGTGCCAGCAGCCTGCGGCGGGAGGGCCTCGGTGCAGATACGCAGTATTTT. This chain joins TRBV21-1 and TRBJ2-3; the table calls TRBD2, which could not be checked here. TRBV21-1 corresponds to a pseudogene. The length of the CDR3 is 17 residues.

The chain uses TRBV4-1 and TRBJ1-2; D not resolved. The CDR3 runs 15 residues. Germline lookup yields CDR1 MGHRA and CDR2 YSYEKL. V gave up 1 base and J gave up 3 bases, with 12 bases separating them. DNA for the CDR3: TGCGCCAGCAGCCAAGGGTCGGGCGGAGACTATGGCTACACCTTC. This gives the protein CASSQGSGGDYGYTF.

The genes are TRBV9 and TRBJ2-1, with 15 bases lining up with TRBD2. Germline CDR1 is SGDLS and CDR2 is YYNGEE. The CDR3 length is 16 residues. V was pared by 4 bases and J by 6 bases, with 5 bases of the junction left unmatched. CDR3 in amino acids: CASSPPGLAGGNEQFF. CDR3 DNA sequence: TGTGCCAGCAGCCCACCGGGACTAGCGGGAGGCAATGAGCAGTTCTTC.

The chain recombines TRBV11-2 with TRBJ2-3; D perhaps matches TRBD2 (6 bases). This CDR3 contains 14 residues. CDR1 SGHAT and CDR2 FQNNGV come from the germline V gene. The germline V and J ends were trimmed by 5 bases and 2 bases, with 11 bases remaining between them. DNA of the CDR3: TGTGCCAGCAGCGATGGGACTTTCACAGATACGCAGTATTTT. Translation: CASSDGTFTDTQYF.

This clone was observed a single time. The rearrangement links TRBV29-1 to TRBJ2-1, with TRBD2 identical over 8 bases. With 3 bases clipped from V and 4 bases from J, the junction kept 5 bases outside the gene matches. The germline V gene has CDR1 SQVTM and CDR2 ANQGSEA. The CDR3 is 14 amino acids. In DNA, the CDR3 is TGCAGCGTTGATAGAGCGGGAGATTACAATGAGCAGTTCTTC. This gives the protein CSVDRAGDYNEQFF.

This chain connects TRBV5-1 to TRBJ2-3, with D tentatively TRBD2 (6 bases). V lost 2 bases and J 0 bases, leaving 10 bases between the germline ends. Germline V gene lookup returns CDR1 SGHRS and CDR2 YFSETQ. The CDR3 spans 15 residues. CDR3 amino acids: CASSFYGTSTDTQYF. The DNA for the CDR3 is TGCGCCAGCAGCTTCTACGGGACTAGCACAGATACGCAGTATTTT. Full variable domain (missing parts from reference TRBV5-1 and TRBJ2-3): KAGVTQTPRYLIKTRGQQVTLSCSPISGHRSVSWYQQTPGQGLQFLFEYFSETQRNKGNFPGRFSGRQFSNSRSEMNVSTLELGDSALYLCASSFYGTSTDTQYFGPGTRLTVL.

Points on this clone: In the same sample, other DNA sequences code for this CDR3. J is TRBJ2-2 and V is TRBV9; 7 nucleotides line up with TRBD1. The germline V gene encodes CDR1 SGDLS and CDR2 YYNGEE. The CDR3 is 15 residues long. V trimming: 0 bases; J trimming: 3 bases; junction bases outside the gene matches: 2. The chain's CDR3 is CASSVEGADTGELFF. The DNA for the CDR3 is TGTGCCAGCAGCGTAGAGGGGGCTGACACCGGGGAGCTGTTTTTT.

The chain carries TRBV7-2 and TRBJ2-1, with 8 bases matching TRBD1. The junction had 9 bases not matched to a gene; V was cut back by 1 base and J by 13 bases. This CDR3 spans 14 amino acids. Germline loops: CDR1 SGHTA, CDR2 FQGNSA. The CDR3 reads CASSLGLGTGDQFF. DNA of the CDR3: TGTGCCAGCAGCTTAGGGTTGGGGACAGGAGACCAGTTCTTC.

This clone has more than one count but fewer than ten. The chain employs TRBV9 and TRBJ1-1; 7 bases are a match to TRBD1. V shed 0 bases, J shed 4 bases, and the junction held 3 bases outside the gene matches. This CDR3 contains 14 residues. CDR1 SGDLS and CDR2 YYNGEE come from the germline V gene. The CDR3, as DNA: TGTGCCAGCAGCGTAGGACAGGGATCCACTGAAGCTTTCTTT. Translated: CASSVGQGSTEAFF.

The V and J genes are TRBV6-5 and TRBJ2-7; TRBD1 agrees at 7 bases. The V segment lost 0 bases and the J segment 3 bases; nucleotides outside the gene matches: 2. The CDR3 contains 14 residues. Germline V gene lookup returns CDR1 MNHEY and CDR2 SVGAGI. CDR3 region: CASSYSGQFYEQYF. In nucleotides, the CDR3 is TGTGCCAGCAGTTACTCGGGACAGTTCTACGAGCAGTACTTC.

The rearrangement joins TRBV6-1 to TRBJ1-1; D remains ambiguous. CDR1 and CDR2 (germline): MNHNS, SASEGT. Trimming removed 6 bases at V and 6 bases at J, with 14 bases between. The CDR3 runs 13 residues. The CDR3 nucleotides read TGTGCCAGCAGGCGGCCTGACTCTTCTGAAGCTTTCTTT. The encoded protein is CASRRPDSSEAFF.

The chain recombines TRBV27 with TRBJ2-7; no clear D. Germline lookup yields CDR1 MNHEY and CDR2 SMNVEV (reference sequence). V was clipped by 5 bases and J by 5 bases, with 7 bases between them. The CDR3 is made up of 11 amino acids. CDR3 sequence reads: CASSHQDEQYF. The DNA for the CDR3 is TGTGCCAGCAGTCACCAGGACGAGCAGTACTTC.

This rearrangement joins TRBV5-1 to TRBJ1-1, with 8 nucleotides matching TRBD1. The germline gives CDR1 SGHRS, CDR2 YFSETQ. There are 14 residues in the CDR3. The V segment lost 5 bases and the J segment 1 base; nucleotides outside the gene matches: 4. CDR3 region: CASSYGQGNTEAFF. The CDR3 DNA sequence: TGCGCCAGCAGTTACGGACAGGGGAACACTGAAGCTTTCTTT.

The V and J genes are TRBV6-5 and TRBJ1-6; 10 bases are shared with TRBD1. This CDR3 has 15 residues. Germline V gene lookup returns CDR1 MNHEY and CDR2 SVGAGI. V shed 2 bases and J 5 bases; nucleotides not matched to a gene: 0. The CDR3 DNA reads as TGTGCCAGCAGTTACGGGACAGGGGATAATTCACCCCTCCACTTT. Translating it yields CASSYGTGDNSPLHF.

The V and J genes are TRBV4-1 and TRBJ2-3, with a possible D match to TRBD1 (6 bases). This CDR3 has 16 amino acids. Trimming cost V 4 bases and J 0 bases, with 14 bases left between them. Germline values: CDR1 MGHRA, CDR2 YSYEKL. In nucleotides, the CDR3 is TGCGCCAGCAGCCCCCGGGCAGGACAGAGCACAGATACGCAGTATTTT. It is translated as CASSPRAGQSTDTQYF.

Turning to this clone: A far more abundant clone sits one base away, making this likely a read error. The sample carries other DNA sequences with the same CDR3. In DNA form, the CDR3 reads TGCGCCAGCAGCTGGGACAGGCAGTTGGGGTATGGCTACACCTTC. This gives the protein CASSWDRQLGYGYTF. The gene calls are TRBV4-1 and TRBJ1-2, with 8 bases fitting TRBD1. The CDR3 contains 15 residues. The J segment lost 5 bases and the V segment lost 5 bases, leaving 10 bases of the junction unmatched. CDR1 MGHRA and CDR2 YSYEKL come from the germline V gene.

This CDR3 reads CASSALAGGEADTQYF. The CDR3 DNA follows: TGTGCCAGCAGCGCACTAGCCGGTGGGGAAGCGGATACGCAGTATTTT. The genes are TRBV9 and TRBJ2-3; possible D gene TRBD2, 6 bases. From germline, CDR1 is SGDLS and CDR2 YYNGEE. The CDR3 runs to 16 residues. Trimming shortened V by 3 bases and J by 6 bases, and 20 bases separated the two germline ends.

This chain connects TRBV29-1 to TRBJ2-1; D uncertain. The germline V and J ends were trimmed by 2 bases and 0 bases, with 14 bases remaining between them. Germline V gives CDR1 SQVTM, CDR2 ANQGSEA. CDR3 length: 16 amino acids. The CDR3 spells CSVETLLFSSYNEQFF. The CDR3 DNA sequence: TGCAGCGTTGAAACGCTGCTTTTTAGCTCCTACAATGAGCAGTTCTTC.